The next 2 T cell receptor beta chains were all read from a single sample in a study of CD8 T cells in Susac syndrome. It was with random hexamers that roughly 0.5 to 1 ug RNA was reverse transcribed. One entry per CDR3 protein, called by TCRdb with MiXCR from the immunoSEQ multiplex PCR reads. In the table there are over 95,000 distinct CDR3 sequences, approximately 91% of which are singletons. Sample: CD4+ T cells from PBMCs. These receptors were collected from a human donor in good health.

The rearrangement joins TRBV7-2 to TRBJ1-4, with D perhaps TRBD1 (5 bases). CDR3 size: 13 residues. V was pared by 8 bases and J by 8 bases, with 15 bases between. The germline gives CDR1 SGHTA, CDR2 FQGNSA. DNA of the CDR3: TGTGCCAGCTCTGGGACTGGAGGGGAAAAACTGTTTTTT. Translated: CASSGTGGEKLFF.

The V and J genes are TRBV3-1 and TRBJ1-6; D is undetermined. Germline V gene sequence: CDR1 LGHDT, CDR2 YNNKEL (reference sequence). The CDR3 has 12 amino acids. V lost 7 bases and J lost 9, with 10 bases in between. As DNA, the CDR3 is TGTGCCAGCACCCATATGGGTTCACCCCTCCACTTT. Residues: CASTHMGSPLHF.